This section outlines one T cell receptor beta chain sequence together with its context. The sample originates from a study of blood T cells in healthy people across ages. CDR3 length: 11 amino acids. Trimming cost V 6 bases and J 5 bases, with 8 bases left between them. The germline V gene encodes CDR1 SQVTM and CDR2 ANQGSEA. The second PCR ran roughly 6 to 11 cycles with a sample-barcoded 5' primer and J-beta primers. TCRdb re-called the 5' RACE reads through MiXCR, storing one row per CDR3 protein. The table records about 700,000 distinct CDR3 sequences, less than 40% of them present only once. Sample: blood. J is TRBJ2-1 and V is TRBV29-1; D gene uncertain. This receptor was obtained from a woman at least 80 years old in good health. In nucleotides, the CDR3 is TGCAGCGTGGAAAACAACAATGAGCAGTTCTTC. It translates to CSVENNNEQFF.